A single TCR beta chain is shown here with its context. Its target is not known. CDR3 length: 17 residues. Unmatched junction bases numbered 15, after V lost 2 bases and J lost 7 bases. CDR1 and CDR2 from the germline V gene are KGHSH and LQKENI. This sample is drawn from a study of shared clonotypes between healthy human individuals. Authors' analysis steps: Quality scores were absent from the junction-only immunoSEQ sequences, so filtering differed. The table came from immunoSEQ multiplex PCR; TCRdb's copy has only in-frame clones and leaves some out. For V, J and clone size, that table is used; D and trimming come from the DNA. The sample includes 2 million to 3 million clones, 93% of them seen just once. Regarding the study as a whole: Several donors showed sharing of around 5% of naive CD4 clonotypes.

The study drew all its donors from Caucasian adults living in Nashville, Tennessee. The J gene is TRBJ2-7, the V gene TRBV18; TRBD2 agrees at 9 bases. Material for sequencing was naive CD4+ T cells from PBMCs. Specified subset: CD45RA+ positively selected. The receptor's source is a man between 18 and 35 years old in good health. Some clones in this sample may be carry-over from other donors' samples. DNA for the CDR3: TGTGCCAGCTCACCAACGGTAGGATTAGCGGGAGAAGATGAGCAGTACTTC. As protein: CASSPTVGLAGEDEQYF.